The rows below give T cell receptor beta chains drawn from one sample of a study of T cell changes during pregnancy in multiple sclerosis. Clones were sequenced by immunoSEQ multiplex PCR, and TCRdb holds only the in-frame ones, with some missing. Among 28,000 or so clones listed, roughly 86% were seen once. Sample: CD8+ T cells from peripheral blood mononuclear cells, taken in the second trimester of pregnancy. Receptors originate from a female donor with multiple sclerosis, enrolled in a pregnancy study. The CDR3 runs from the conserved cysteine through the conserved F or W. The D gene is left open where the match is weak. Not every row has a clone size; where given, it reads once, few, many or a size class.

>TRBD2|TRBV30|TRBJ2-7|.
TGTGCCTGGAGTGTAGGACCGGGAGGCTACGAGCAGTACTTC
CAWSVGPGGYEQYF
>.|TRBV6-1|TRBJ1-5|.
TGTGCCAGCAGTGAATCTTCCGGGTCCCCAAGGCCCCAGCATTTT
CASSESSGSPRPQHF
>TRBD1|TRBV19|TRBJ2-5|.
TGTGCCAGTAGTATCGAAGGGGGCGGGGAGACCCAGTACTTC
CASSIEGGGETQYF
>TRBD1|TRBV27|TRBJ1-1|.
TGTGCCAGCAGTTTGGAGGGGGCGCCTTGGGCTTTCTTT
CASSLEGAPWAFF
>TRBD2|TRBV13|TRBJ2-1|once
TGTGCCAGCAGCTCGCCAGGAGCGGGAGATTACAATGAGCAGTTCTTC
CASSSPGAGDYNEQFF
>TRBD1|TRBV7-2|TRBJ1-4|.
TGTGCCAGCAGCTTACTCGACAGGGAAGGGGAAAAACTGTTTTTT
CASSLLDREGEKLFF
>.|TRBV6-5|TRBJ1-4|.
TGTGCCAGCAGTCCAGACTATAATGAAAAACTGTTTTTT
CASSPDYNEKLFF
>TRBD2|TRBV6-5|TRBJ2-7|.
TGTGCCAGCAGTCCACTGGACGGGGGGGCCAGCGAGCAGTACTTC
CASSPLDGGASEQYF
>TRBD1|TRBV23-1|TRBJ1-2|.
TGCGCCAGCATGTCACACGGGGGACAGACAAACTATGGCTACACCTTC
CASMSHGGQTNYGYTF
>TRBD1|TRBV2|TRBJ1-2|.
TGTGCCAGCAGTGAAGTCGGACCGGACAGGGTCGGTGGCTACACCTTC
CASSEVGPDRVGGYTF
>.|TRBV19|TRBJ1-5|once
TGTGCCAGTAGTGTGACAGGAGAAGGGCCCCAGCATTTT
CASSVTGEGPQHF
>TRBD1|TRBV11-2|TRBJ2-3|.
TGTGCCAGCAGCCGAACAACAGGGGGAAGCACAGATACGCAGTATTTT
CASSRTTGGSTDTQYF
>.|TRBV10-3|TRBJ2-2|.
TGTGCCATCAGTGATGCCCCCACTAGTATTCGTGGGGCCGGGGAGCTGTTTTTT
CAISDAPTSIRGAGELFF
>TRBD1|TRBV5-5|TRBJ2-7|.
TGTGCCAGCAGCTTCATAGGACAGGGGCCCCCGGAGCAGTACTTC
CASSFIGQGPPEQYF
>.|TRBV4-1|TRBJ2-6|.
TGCGCCAGCAGCCCCCGCGCGGGGCCCGGGGCCAACGTCCTGACTTTC
CASSPRAGPGANVLTF
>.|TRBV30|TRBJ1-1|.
TGTGCCTGGAGAGCGGCGGGGACTGAAGCTTTCTTT
CAWRAAGTEAFF
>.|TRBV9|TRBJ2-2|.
TGTGCCAGCAGCGTAGGAGCGAACACCGGGGAGCTGTTTTTT
CASSVGANTGELFF
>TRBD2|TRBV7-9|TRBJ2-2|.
TGTGCCAGCACCTTCACTAGCGGCGCCTACCCGAACACCGGGGAGCTGTTTTTT
CASTFTSGAYPNTGELFF
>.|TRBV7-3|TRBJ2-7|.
TGTGCCAGCAGTCAGGACACCAATGGCGAGCAGTACTTC
CASSQDTNGEQYF
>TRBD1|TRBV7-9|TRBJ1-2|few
TGTGCCAGCAGCTTGGTAGGGGGCGGGAAGGAGGGCTACACCTTC
CASSLVGGGKEGYTF
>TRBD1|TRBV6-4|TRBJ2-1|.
TGTGCCAGCAGTACCGGGACAGGGGGAGGGAATGAGCAGTTCTTC
CASSTGTGGGNEQFF
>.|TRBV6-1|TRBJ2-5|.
TGTGCCAGCAGGAGTAGGCAGGTCAGAAGGGAGACCCAGTACTTC
CASRSRQVRRETQYF
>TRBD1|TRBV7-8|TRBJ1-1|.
TGTGCCAGCAGCTTAGGCTTCATTGAACAGGGGCCTCCTGAAGCTTTCTTT
CASSLGFIEQGPPEAFF
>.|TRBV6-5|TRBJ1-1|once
TGTGCCAGCAGTTACTCGGGCAGGGGTTACACTGAAGCTTTCTTT
CASSYSGRGYTEAFF
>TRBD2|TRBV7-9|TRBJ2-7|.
TGTGCCAGCAGCAGCGGGAATCCGTACGAGCAGTACTTC
CASSSGNPYEQYF
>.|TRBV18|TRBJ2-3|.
TGTGCCAGCTCATCCACCGGGTCTCGGCGGTGGGATACGCAGTATTTT
CASSSTGSRRWDTQYF
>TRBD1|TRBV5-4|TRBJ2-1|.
TGTGCCAGCAGCTTGATGACAGGGAGCTCCTACAATGAGCAGTTCTTC
CASSLMTGSSYNEQFF
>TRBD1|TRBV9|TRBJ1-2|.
TGTGCCAGCAGCGGACATCACAGGGGAGAAGGCTACACCTTC
CASSGHHRGEGYTF
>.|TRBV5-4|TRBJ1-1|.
TGTGCCAGCAAGGACCGGGGGAACACTGAAGCTTTCTTT
CASKDRGNTEAFF
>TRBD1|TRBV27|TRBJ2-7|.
TGTGCCAGCAAGGGACAGGGCTACGAGCAGTACTTC
CASKGQGYEQYF
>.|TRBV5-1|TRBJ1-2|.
TGCGCCAGCAGCTTGAGTCGGGGGGACTATGGCTACACCTTC
CASSLSRGDYGYTF
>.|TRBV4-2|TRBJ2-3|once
TGTGCCAGCAGCCATTCCCGAGGCGTGAACACAGATACGCAGTATTTT
CASSHSRGVNTDTQYF
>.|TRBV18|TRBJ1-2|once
TGTGCCAGCTCACACTCCCCCAGCGCTGATAACTATGGCTACACCTTC
CASSHSPSADNYGYTF
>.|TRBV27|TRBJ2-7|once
TGTGCCAGCAGTTCCGGGGCAGGGGTCTACTCCTACGAGCAGTACTTC
CASSSGAGVYSYEQYF
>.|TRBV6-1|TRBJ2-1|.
TGTGCCAGCAGTGAATTTATCGGGACTCACTTCAATGAGCAGTTCTTC
CASSEFIGTHFNEQFF
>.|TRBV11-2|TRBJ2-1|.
TGTGCCAGCAGCTTGGAGGGGGCAAATGAGCAGTTCTTC
CASSLEGANEQFF
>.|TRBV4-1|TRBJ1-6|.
TGCGCCAGCAGCCTTGAAGGAGGGGTCGGCAGGGAGAGTTCACCCCTCCACTTT
CASSLEGGVGRESSPLHF
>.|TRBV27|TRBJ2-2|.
TGTGCCAGCAGTTTTTCCTTCAGCACCGGGGAGCTGTTTTTT
CASSFSFSTGELFF
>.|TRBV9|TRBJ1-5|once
TGTGCCAGCAGCGCCGGGGGGAATAGCAATCAGCCCCAGCATTTT
CASSAGGNSNQPQHF
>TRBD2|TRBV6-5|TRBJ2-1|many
TGTGCCAGCAGCCTAACTAGCGGGGGTTACAATGAGCAGTTCTTC
CASSLTSGGYNEQFF
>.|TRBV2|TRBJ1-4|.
TGTGCCAGCAGTGAGACAGCGATCCTTAATGAAAAACTGTTTTTT
CASSETAILNEKLFF
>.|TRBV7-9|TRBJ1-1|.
TGTGCCAGCAGCCCATACTTGAACACTGAAGCTTTCTTT
CASSPYLNTEAFF
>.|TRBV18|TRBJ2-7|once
TGTGCCAGCTCACCACAGGGAGCCTCCTACGAGCAGTACTTC
CASSPQGASYEQYF
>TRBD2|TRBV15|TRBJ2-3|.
TGTGCCACCAGCAGAGATGCGGGGGGGCCAGATACGCAGTATTTT
CATSRDAGGPDTQYF
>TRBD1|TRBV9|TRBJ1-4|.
TGTGCCAGCAGCGTAGACAGGGGAGGTAATGAAAAACTGTTTTTT
CASSVDRGGNEKLFF
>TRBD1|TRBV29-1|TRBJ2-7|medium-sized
TGCAGCGTTGGGACAGGGGAAGGATACGAGCAGTACTTC
CSVGTGEGYEQYF
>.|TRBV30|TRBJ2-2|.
TGTGCCTGGAGTCCATGGGGGGGGCCCGGGGAGCTGTTTTTT
CAWSPWGGPGELFF
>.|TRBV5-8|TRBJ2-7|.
TGTGCCAGCAGCTGGGAGGATGATGCCTACGAGCAGTACTTC
CASSWEDDAYEQYF
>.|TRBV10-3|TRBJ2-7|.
TGTGCCATCAGACTAGGTCAAACCTACGAGCAGTACTTC
CAIRLGQTYEQYF
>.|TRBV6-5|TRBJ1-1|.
TGTGCCAGCACCATGGGAACAGGGCTCACTGAAGCTTTCTTT
CASTMGTGLTEAFF